A selection of T cell receptor beta chains follows, all from one sample in a study of technical replicates of blood from a few donors. Generated by immunoSEQ multiplex PCR, the TCRdb table keeps only in-frame clones and is missing some. Of some 82,000 clones listed, approximately 97% are singletons. Sequencing was carried out using T cells isolated from PBMCs. These receptor sequences come from a human donor in good health. Each CDR3 is given with its conserved first and last residue. The order of the fields is D gene, clone size, J gene, V gene, CDR3 DNA, CDR3 protein. A D gene is named only where the DNA matches it firmly. A row's size may be missing; if present it is once, few, many or a size class.

d_gene: .
abundance: .
j_gene: TRBJ1-1
v_gene: TRBV2
CDR3nt: TGTGCCAGCAGTGGGGAGGCCCAGAACACTGAAGCTTTCTTT
CDR3aa: CASSGEAQNTEAFF

d_gene: TRBD1
abundance: .
j_gene: TRBJ2-7
v_gene: TRBV5-1
CDR3nt: TGCGCCAGCAGCTCCGGGACAGCCCAAACCTACGAGCAGTACTTC
CDR3aa: CASSSGTAQTYEQYF

d_gene: .
abundance: .
j_gene: TRBJ1-2
v_gene: TRBV6-5
CDR3nt: TGTGCCAGCAGTCCAGGGTCCCGGGACTATGGCTACACCTTC
CDR3aa: CASSPGSRDYGYTF

d_gene: .
abundance: .
j_gene: TRBJ1-2
v_gene: TRBV13
CDR3nt: TGTGCCAGCAGCTTAGATCGGGGTGTTTATGGCTACACCTTC
CDR3aa: CASSLDRGVYGYTF

d_gene: .
abundance: .
j_gene: TRBJ1-5
v_gene: TRBV2
CDR3nt: TGTGCCAGCAGTGAAGGCAGGGAACAGCATTTT
CDR3aa: CASSEGREQHF

d_gene: .
abundance: .
j_gene: TRBJ2-4
v_gene: TRBV29-1
CDR3nt: TGCAGCGTCGTAGTAGGTACAGATACAAACATTCAGTACTTC
CDR3aa: CSVVVGTDTNIQYF

d_gene: TRBD1
abundance: .
j_gene: TRBJ2-2
v_gene: TRBV9
CDR3nt: TGTGCCAGCAGCGCCCGGGACAGGGTCCCCGGGGAGCTGTTTTTT
CDR3aa: CASSARDRVPGELFF

d_gene: TRBD1
abundance: .
j_gene: TRBJ1-5
v_gene: TRBV13
CDR3nt: TGTGCCAGCAGCTACAGGGGCAGCAATCAGCCCCAGCATTTT
CDR3aa: CASSYRGSNQPQHF

d_gene: TRBD2
abundance: .
j_gene: TRBJ2-1
v_gene: TRBV25-1
CDR3nt: TGTGCCAGCAGTGAAGGGCTAGCGGGAGAGTACAATGAGCAGTTCTTC
CDR3aa: CASSEGLAGEYNEQFF

d_gene: .
abundance: once
j_gene: TRBJ2-7
v_gene: TRBV10-1
CDR3nt: TGCGCCATTTACTACAAAAGACTTGCAACCTACGAGCAGTACTTC
CDR3aa: CAIYYKRLATYEQYF

d_gene: TRBD1
abundance: .
j_gene: TRBJ1-2
v_gene: TRBV6-5
CDR3nt: TGTGCCAGCAGGAGACAGGGAATCGACTATGGCTACACCTTC
CDR3aa: CASRRQGIDYGYTF

d_gene: TRBD2
abundance: .
j_gene: TRBJ2-1
v_gene: TRBV12-5
CDR3nt: TGTGCTAGTAGTGCAGCGGGAGTGAACGAGCAGTTCTTC
CDR3aa: CASSAAGVNEQFF

d_gene: TRBD1
abundance: once
j_gene: TRBJ1-4
v_gene: TRBV5-1
CDR3nt: TGCGCCAGCAGCTTGGTCCCCGGACAGGGCGAGAAACTGTTTTTT
CDR3aa: CASSLVPGQGEKLFF

d_gene: .
abundance: .
j_gene: TRBJ1-2
v_gene: TRBV27
CDR3nt: TGTGCCAGCAGTAGTACCGGGAGAACTTATGGCTACACCTTC
CDR3aa: CASSSTGRTYGYTF

d_gene: TRBD1
abundance: .
j_gene: TRBJ2-7
v_gene: TRBV6-5
CDR3nt: TGTGCCAGCAGGATTACGAGACAGGGGGCGTACGAGCAGTACTTC
CDR3aa: CASRITRQGAYEQYF

d_gene: .
abundance: .
j_gene: TRBJ2-5
v_gene: TRBV5-6
CDR3nt: TGTGCCAGCAGCCATTGGACAGCCCAAGAGACCCAGTACTTC
CDR3aa: CASSHWTAQETQYF

d_gene: .
abundance: .
j_gene: TRBJ1-4
v_gene: TRBV5-5
CDR3nt: TGTGCCAGCAGCTTATGGGGCGATGAAAAACTGTTTTTT
CDR3aa: CASSLWGDEKLFF

d_gene: .
abundance: .
j_gene: TRBJ2-7
v_gene: TRBV25-1
CDR3nt: TGTGCCAGCAGTGACAGGGCCTACGAGCAGTACTTC
CDR3aa: CASSDRAYEQYF

d_gene: .
abundance: .
j_gene: TRBJ2-6
v_gene: TRBV6-5
CDR3nt: TGTGCCAGCAGTTTTAACTCTGGGGCCAACGTCCTGACTTTC
CDR3aa: CASSFNSGANVLTF

d_gene: TRBD2
abundance: .
j_gene: TRBJ2-1
v_gene: TRBV7-3
CDR3nt: TGTGCCAGCAGCTTAAGCGGGGGGAGCAATGAGCAGTTCTTC
CDR3aa: CASSLSGGSNEQFF

d_gene: TRBD1
abundance: once
j_gene: TRBJ2-7
v_gene: TRBV5-1
CDR3nt: TGCGCCAGCAGCCGATCGGACAGGGGATCCTACGAGCAGTACTTC
CDR3aa: CASSRSDRGSYEQYF

d_gene: TRBD1
abundance: .
j_gene: TRBJ1-2
v_gene: TRBV6-1
CDR3nt: TGTGCCAGCAGTGAAACAGGGGGAGGAGGGGCAGTCTATGGCTACACCTTC
CDR3aa: CASSETGGGGAVYGYTF

d_gene: TRBD1
abundance: .
j_gene: TRBJ2-7
v_gene: TRBV5-4
CDR3nt: TGTGCCAGCAGCTTGATTTTCTTTACGGACAGGGGATCCTACGAGCAGTACTTC
CDR3aa: CASSLIFFTDRGSYEQYF

d_gene: .
abundance: once
j_gene: TRBJ1-2
v_gene: TRBV14
CDR3nt: TGTGCCAGCAGCCAAGATATCTATGGCTACACCTTC
CDR3aa: CASSQDIYGYTF

d_gene: .
abundance: .
j_gene: TRBJ1-5
v_gene: TRBV23-1
CDR3nt: TGCGCCAGCAGTCAATCCGTTCAGTTGGAGGAACAGCCCCAGCATTTT
CDR3aa: CASSQSVQLEEQPQHF

d_gene: TRBD1
abundance: .
j_gene: TRBJ2-2
v_gene: TRBV5-6
CDR3nt: TGTGCCAGACCGGGACAGGGCAACACCGGGGAGCTGTTTTTT
CDR3aa: CARPGQGNTGELFF

d_gene: TRBD1
abundance: .
j_gene: TRBJ2-3
v_gene: TRBV19
CDR3nt: TGTGCCAGTAGTATTCGACAGGGGAGTTTGGTCACAGATACGCAGTATTTT
CDR3aa: CASSIRQGSLVTDTQYF

d_gene: .
abundance: .
j_gene: TRBJ2-7
v_gene: TRBV28
CDR3nt: TGTGCCAGCAGTCCTTACCCCTCGGGGGACGAGCAGTACTTC
CDR3aa: CASSPYPSGDEQYF

d_gene: TRBD1
abundance: .
j_gene: TRBJ2-7
v_gene: TRBV28
CDR3nt: TGTGCCAGCAGTTTGGCAGGACAGGGGGCCTACGAGCAGTACTTC
CDR3aa: CASSLAGQGAYEQYF

d_gene: .
abundance: once
j_gene: TRBJ2-1
v_gene: TRBV7-8
CDR3nt: TGTGCCAGCAGCTTACGACAGGTCTCCTACAATGAGCAGTTCTTC
CDR3aa: CASSLRQVSYNEQFF

d_gene: TRBD2
abundance: .
j_gene: TRBJ2-7
v_gene: TRBV11-2
CDR3nt: TGTGCCAGCAGCTTTGGGACTAGCGGCTACGAGCAGTACTTC
CDR3aa: CASSFGTSGYEQYF

d_gene: .
abundance: .
j_gene: TRBJ2-2
v_gene: TRBV7-9
CDR3nt: TGTGCCAGCAGTGTCCAGGGGAACACCGGGGAGCTGTTTTTT
CDR3aa: CASSVQGNTGELFF

d_gene: TRBD1
abundance: .
j_gene: TRBJ1-1
v_gene: TRBV5-1
CDR3nt: TGCGCCAGCAGCTTCCCAGGGGGCGCTGGGGACACTGAAGCTTTCTTT
CDR3aa: CASSFPGGAGDTEAFF

d_gene: .
abundance: .
j_gene: TRBJ2-7
v_gene: TRBV21-1
CDR3nt: TGTGCCAGCAGCAATTCGGACTCGACGATAGCGGGAGGGGGGTGCGAGCAGTACTTC
CDR3aa: CASSNSDSTIAGGGCEQYF

d_gene: .
abundance: .
j_gene: TRBJ2-5
v_gene: TRBV10-1
CDR3nt: TGCGCCAGCGGGGCAGACACCGAGACCCAGTACTTC
CDR3aa: CASGADTETQYF

d_gene: .
abundance: .
j_gene: TRBJ2-7
v_gene: TRBV9
CDR3nt: TGTGCCAGCAGCGTAGGGGAGCGGAGCTCCTACGAGCAGTACTTC
CDR3aa: CASSVGERSSYEQYF

d_gene: .
abundance: .
j_gene: TRBJ2-7
v_gene: TRBV4-2
CDR3nt: TGTGCCAGCAGCCAAGAACGGTACAGCTCCTACGAGCAGTACTTC
CDR3aa: CASSQERYSSYEQYF

d_gene: .
abundance: .
j_gene: TRBJ2-1
v_gene: TRBV6-6
CDR3nt: TGTGCCAGCGGTGACAGAGCTTACAATGAGCAGTTCTTC
CDR3aa: CASGDRAYNEQFF

d_gene: .
abundance: .
j_gene: TRBJ1-1
v_gene: TRBV9
CDR3nt: TGTGCCAGCAGCGTAGCGGAAGGGAGAGGCACTGAAGCTTTCTTT
CDR3aa: CASSVAEGRGTEAFF

d_gene: TRBD1
abundance: .
j_gene: TRBJ1-3
v_gene: TRBV5-4
CDR3nt: TGTGCCAGCAGCTCGGGAGGGGGCGGTTCTGGAAACACCATATATTTT
CDR3aa: CASSSGGGGSGNTIYF

d_gene: TRBD2
abundance: .
j_gene: TRBJ2-1
v_gene: TRBV11-2
CDR3nt: TGTGCCAGCAGCTTAAGGACTAGCGGGGGGGCGTCTGAGCAGTTCTTC
CDR3aa: CASSLRTSGGASEQFF

d_gene: .
abundance: .
j_gene: TRBJ1-1
v_gene: TRBV28
CDR3nt: TGTGCCAGCAGCTATCCCAGGGTGCATGGCACTGAAGCTTTCTTT
CDR3aa: CASSYPRVHGTEAFF

d_gene: TRBD2
abundance: .
j_gene: TRBJ2-5
v_gene: TRBV4-2
CDR3nt: TGTGCCAGCAGCCAAGATTGGGGGACTAGCGGGATCCAGAGTAAAGAGACCCAGTACTTC
CDR3aa: CASSQDWGTSGIQSKETQYF

d_gene: .
abundance: few
j_gene: TRBJ2-5
v_gene: TRBV20-1
CDR3nt: TGCAGTGCTTGGGACTGGGGGACCCAGTACTTC
CDR3aa: CSAWDWGTQYF

d_gene: .
abundance: .
j_gene: TRBJ1-5
v_gene: TRBV6-5
CDR3nt: TGTGCCAGCAGTGCGGGGGATGGACCTTATCAGCCCCAGCATTTT
CDR3aa: CASSAGDGPYQPQHF

d_gene: .
abundance: .
j_gene: TRBJ1-1
v_gene: TRBV5-1
CDR3nt: TGCGCCAGCAGTCCAGGGGTCGCTGAAGCTTTCTTT
CDR3aa: CASSPGVAEAFF

d_gene: .
abundance: .
j_gene: TRBJ1-5
v_gene: TRBV28
CDR3nt: TGTGCCAGCAGTCCGAGGGCATATAGCAATCAGCCCCAGCATTTT
CDR3aa: CASSPRAYSNQPQHF

d_gene: TRBD2
abundance: once
j_gene: TRBJ2-1
v_gene: TRBV28
CDR3nt: TGTGCCAGCAGCCGGACTAGCGGGGGGGTAGGAGAGCAGTTCTTC
CDR3aa: CASSRTSGGVGEQFF

d_gene: TRBD1
abundance: .
j_gene: TRBJ2-5
v_gene: TRBV27
CDR3nt: TGTGCCAGCAGTTTATCTCAGGGGGCATTAGAGACCCAGTACTTC
CDR3aa: CASSLSQGALETQYF

d_gene: .
abundance: .
j_gene: TRBJ2-5
v_gene: TRBV6-6
CDR3nt: TGTGCCAGCAGAGGACTGCAAGAGACCCAGTACTTC
CDR3aa: CASRGLQETQYF

d_gene: .
abundance: once
j_gene: TRBJ1-1
v_gene: TRBV5-8
CDR3nt: TGTGCCAGCACCTTACAGGGAATGACTGAAGCTTTCTTT
CDR3aa: CASTLQGMTEAFF

d_gene: .
abundance: .
j_gene: TRBJ2-2
v_gene: TRBV5-6
CDR3nt: TGTGCCAGCAGCTTGGAGGTTGCCAGGGTGAACACCGGGGAGCTGTTTTTT
CDR3aa: CASSLEVARVNTGELFF

d_gene: .
abundance: .
j_gene: TRBJ2-1
v_gene: TRBV12-1
CDR3nt: TGTGCCAGCAGCTGGGCTCCGGACTGGAGCTCCTACAATGAGCAGTTCTTC
CDR3aa: CASSWAPDWSSYNEQFF

d_gene: TRBD2
abundance: .
j_gene: TRBJ2-2
v_gene: TRBV29-1
CDR3nt: TGCAGCGTTCCCTCGACTAGCGGGAGTGGAAACACCGGGGAGCTGTTTTTT
CDR3aa: CSVPSTSGSGNTGELFF

d_gene: TRBD2
abundance: .
j_gene: TRBJ2-1
v_gene: TRBV6-1
CDR3nt: TGTGCCAGCAGTGAAGATCCGGGGAGGGGACTTTACAATGAGCAGTTCTTC
CDR3aa: CASSEDPGRGLYNEQFF